Listed here are 2 T cell receptor beta chains from one sample, sequenced in a study of T cell responses to AZD1222 COVID-19 vaccine. Sequenced by immunoSEQ multiplex PCR; TCRdb stores in-frame clones only, minus some. The sample includes about 99,000 clones, 90% to 95% of them seen just once. Material: peripheral blood, obtained on day 0 of AZD1222 vaccination. The source is an adult in good health.

The chain joins TRBV18 to TRBJ2-7; 10 bases map to TRBD2. With 1 base clipped from V and 5 bases from J, the junction kept 8 bases outside the gene matches. The length of the CDR3 is 16 residues. Germline CDR1 KGHSH, CDR2 LQKENI. The CDR3 region is CASSPRLAGGINEQYF. CDR3 bases: TGTGCCAGCTCACCACGGTTAGCGGGAGGCATAAACGAGCAGTACTTC.

This rearrangement joins TRBV29-1 to TRBJ1-1; D is ambiguous. The CDR3 consists of 11 residues. The V end lost 3 bases, the J end lost 5 bases, and 7 bases lay between the germline ends. Per the germline V gene, CDR1 is SQVTM and CDR2 is ANQGSEA. CDR3 in DNA: TGCAGCGTTGACCCCGGGACTGAAGCTTTCTTT. Amino acids: CSVDPGTEAFF.